These T cell receptor beta chains were read from a single sample in a study of cytomegalovirus exposure and HLA in healthy donors. Profiled with immunoSEQ multiplex PCR; TCRdb holds only in-frame clones, not every one. Among around 200,000 clones listed, over 60% were seen once. Sample: PBMCs. The receptor source for this set is a man aged 35 to 55 in good health and CMV-seronegative. The CDR3 runs from the conserved cysteine through the conserved F or W.

>TRBV27|TRBJ2-7
CASTRTSGSYEQYF
>TRBV4-2|TRBJ2-3
CASSQERGLAADTQYF
>TRBV7-2|TRBJ2-3
CASSSTPPPDTQYF
>TRBV19|TRBJ1-5
CASSQAGTGAFSNQPQHF
>TRBV2|TRBJ1-2
CASSVGQTYGYTF
>TRBV4-1|TRBJ2-5
CASSQNSGQETQYF
>TRBV2|TRBJ2-1
CASTPEQGARDEQFF
>TRBV5-1|TRBJ2-3
CASTLAGGFGDTQYF
>TRBV6-1|TRBJ1-5
CASSRGERDNQPQHF
>TRBV28|TRBJ1-5
CASRPPGQGSSQPQHF
>TRBV18|TRBJ1-2
CASSPPTGIQSYGYTF
>TRBV27|TRBJ2-7
CASSLVGQGSYEQYF
>TRBV7-2|TRBJ2-1
CASSLSGGGPLNEQFF
>TRBV19|TRBJ2-1
CASSPAGLGENEQFF
>TRBV7-9|TRBJ2-7
CSSSWGQAYEQYF
>TRBV29-1|TRBJ1-2
CSVEDYMWGNPQGPLYGYTF
>TRBV10-2|TRBJ2-7
CASSGTSGSYEQYF
>TRBV6-1|TRBJ2-7
CASSVVGGTGYEQYF
>TRBV7-9|TRBJ1-4
CSSIPPGAHNEKLFF
>TRBV4-3|TRBJ2-1
CASSPGGGRSYNEQFF
>TRBV6-1|TRBJ2-7
CASKETAYEQYF
>TRBV5-4|TRBJ1-3
CASSSTPGQGTARRNTIYF
>TRBV29-1|TRBJ1-1
CSVADGDTEAFF
>TRBV18|TRBJ1-2
CASSPPTGEGYGYTF
>TRBV19|TRBJ1-5
CASSRSQGGGQPQHF
>TRBV5-1|TRBJ2-7
CASSPRIYEQYF
>TRBV7-2|TRBJ2-6
CASSLSSGANVLTF
>TRBV7-2|TRBJ1-2
CASSSPPRTGGYTF
>TRBV6-1|TRBJ2-1
CASREFSGNEQFF
>TRBV30|TRBJ2-1
CAWTLGRGGAKQFF
>TRBV5-6|TRBJ1-1
CASSLGTAMNTEAFF
>TRBV4-2|TRBJ1-1
CASSQLAGGFRGRSTEAFF
>TRBV4-3|TRBJ1-5
CASSQDRFYQPQHF
>TRBV9|TRBJ2-3
CASSTTPRRGDTQYF
>TRBV4-3|TRBJ1-1
CASSPSDYTEAFF
>TRBV7-7|TRBJ2-1
CASSFSGRGNEQFF
>TRBV2|TRBJ2-1
CASSEDRVYNEQFF
>TRBV5-1|TRBJ1-4
CASSLGDRTNEKLFF
>TRBV28|TRBJ1-4
CASTTTSGTQVREKLFF
>TRBV5-4|TRBJ1-1
CASSLVKGAQVITEAFF
>TRBV5-1|TRBJ2-1
CASSLGGSGRHNEQFF
>TRBV13|TRBJ1-2
CASSIGGTAFHYGYTF
>TRBV4-1|TRBJ2-5
CASSQDAGLARQETQYF
>TRBV5-8|TRBJ2-5
CASSFTGGETQYF
>TRBV30|TRBJ1-5
CAWSVAGGEKSNQPQHF
>TRBV30|TRBJ1-5
CAWSYGGPYSNQPQHF
>TRBV14|TRBJ2-6
CASSVGQGQGASGANVLTF
>TRBV7-9|TRBJ1-3
CASSLAAGSSGNTIYF
>TRBV4-1|TRBJ2-7
CASSTPAPGVHHEQYF
>TRBV7-9|TRBJ1-6
CASSATDWDNSPLHF
>TRBV10-3|TRBJ2-1
CATHFDPGQGGYEQFF
>TRBV19|TRBJ2-2
CASSPRRGAGELFF
>TRBV19|TRBJ2-1
CATSRAGTYNEQFF
>TRBV18|TRBJ1-5
CASSPQGGQPQHF
>TRBV18|TRBJ1-1
CASSPSSGTGRSEAFF
>TRBV7-9|TRBJ1-1
CASSAPGQGVSTEAFF
>TRBV7-2|TRBJ2-1
CASSLVAGGPNEQFF
>TRBV28|TRBJ2-7
CASSLSLTSGFSYEQYF
>TRBV9|TRBJ1-3
CASSVGRGGSGNTIYF